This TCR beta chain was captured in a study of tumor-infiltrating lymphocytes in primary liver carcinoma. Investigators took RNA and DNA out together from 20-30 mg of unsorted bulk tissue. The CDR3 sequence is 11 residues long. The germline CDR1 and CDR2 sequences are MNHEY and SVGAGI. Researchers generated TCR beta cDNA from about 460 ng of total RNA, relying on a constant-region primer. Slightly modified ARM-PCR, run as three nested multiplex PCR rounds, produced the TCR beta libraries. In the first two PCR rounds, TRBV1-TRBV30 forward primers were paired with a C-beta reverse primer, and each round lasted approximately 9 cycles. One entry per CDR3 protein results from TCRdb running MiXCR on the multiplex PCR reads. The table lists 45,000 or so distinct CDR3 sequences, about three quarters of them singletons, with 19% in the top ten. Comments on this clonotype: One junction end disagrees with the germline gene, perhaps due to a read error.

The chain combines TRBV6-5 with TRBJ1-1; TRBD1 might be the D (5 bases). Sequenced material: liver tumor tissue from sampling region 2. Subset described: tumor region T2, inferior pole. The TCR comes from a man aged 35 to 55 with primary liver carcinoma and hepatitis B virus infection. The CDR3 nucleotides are TGTGCCAGCACAGCAGGGACTGAGGCTTTCTTT. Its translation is CASTAGTEAFF.